Below, 25 T cell receptor beta chains from the same sample are listed, as sequenced in a study of CD8+ T cells in alopecia areata. RNA extraction and reverse transcription yielded cDNA as sequencing template. Method: immunoSEQ multiplex PCR; TCRdb's copy keeps in-frame clones and lacks some. This sample has roughly 150,000 clones; about three fifths occur once, and the top ten carry over 4%. Sequences were obtained from CD4+ T cells sorted from blood. All receptors derive from a human donor in good health.

The gene calls are TRBV6-5 and TRBJ2-1; 7 positions agree with TRBD1. The CDR3 has 16 amino acids. Germline V lookup: CDR1 MNHEY, CDR2 SVGAGI. V lost 1 base, J lost 1 base, and 4 bases stayed unmatched. The CDR3 nucleotides are TGTGCCAGCAGTTACTTCGGGACAGTATCCTACAATGAGCAGTTCTTC. As protein: CASSYFGTVSYNEQFF.

This clone was observed a few times. The chain employs TRBV19 and TRBJ2-1; D is unresolved. Germline assignment: CDR1 LNHDA and CDR2 SQIVND (reference sequence). V was clipped by 3 bases and J by 3 bases, with 18 bases between them. The CDR3 spans 17 residues. CDR3 residues: CASSILPSRWGYNEQFF. DNA of the CDR3: TGTGCCAGTAGTATCCTCCCCTCCAGATGGGGCTACAATGAGCAGTTCTTC.

J is TRBJ2-2 and V is TRBV28; 8 nucleotides align to TRBD2. Germline V gene data show CDR1 as MDHEN and CDR2 as SYDVKM. The CDR3 contains 17 residues. Germline trimming cut 10 bases from V and 4 bases from J; bases unmatched to any gene: 17. CDR3 sequence (DNA): TGTGCCATCGGGGGGCGGGAGGCACCTCGCTTCACCGGGGAGCTGTTTTTT. It translates to CAIGGREAPRFTGELFF.

The rearrangement joins TRBV11-2 to TRBJ1-1; 8 nucleotides line up with TRBD1. The CDR3 spans 16 residues. The trim removed 1 base at V and 2 bases at J, leaving 6 bases unmatched. CDR1 is SGHAT and CDR2 is FQNNGV in the germline V gene. This CDR3 reads CASSLALAGGNTEAFF. The CDR3 DNA is TGTGCCAGCAGCTTAGCCCTGGCAGGGGGCAACACTGAAGCTTTCTTT.

The chain uses TRBV7-2 and TRBJ2-1; no reliable D call. V was cut by 5 bases and J by 4 bases, with 15 bases left in between. This CDR3 contains 15 residues. Germline V gene lookup returns CDR1 SGHTA and CDR2 FQGNSA. The CDR3: CASSPLGMAYNEQFF. In DNA, the CDR3 is TGTGCCAGCAGCCCCCTTGGCATGGCGTACAATGAGCAGTTCTTC.

The chain combines TRBV5-1 with TRBJ2-2; TRBD2 is a possible D gene (6 bases). The CDR3 contains 15 residues. From germline, CDR1 is SGHRS and CDR2 YFSETQ. Trimming removed 6 bases at V and 4 bases at J, with 16 bases between. The CDR3 nucleotides are TGCGCCAGCACCACTGGACTAAGCGGCACCGGGGAGCTGTTTTTT. It yields the protein CASTTGLSGTGELFF.

This clone was counted only a few times. The chain uses TRBV7-8 and TRBJ1-1, with TRBD1 as a possible D gene (6 bases). Germline CDR1 is SGHVS and CDR2 is FQNEAQ. This CDR3 has 14 residues. Trimming left V 5 bases short and J 2 bases short, with 12 bases between. CDR3 residues: CASSQRGANTEAFF. The CDR3 DNA follows: TGTGCCAGCAGCCAGAGGGGGGCCAACACTGAAGCTTTCTTT.

The rearrangement uses TRBV4-1 and TRBJ2-7, with 9 nucleotides matching TRBD2. The V gene end was trimmed by 0 bases and the J gene end by 1 base; junction bases not matched to a gene: 10. Germline assignment: CDR1 MGHRA and CDR2 YSYEKL. CDR3 size: 18 residues. The CDR3 sequence: CASSQEVGVTSGSYEQYF. CDR3 sequence (DNA): TGCGCCAGCAGCCAAGAGGTTGGGGTTACTAGCGGGTCCTACGAGCAGTACTTC.

The rearrangement uses TRBV29-1 and TRBJ1-4, with 8 nucleotides matching TRBD1. CDR1 and CDR2 from the germline V gene are SQVTM and ANQGSEA. Trimming took 6 bases from V and 3 from J; bases not matched to a gene: 6. The CDR3 has 14 residues. In DNA, the CDR3 is TGCAGCGTGGCAGGGGGCTCGGCTAATGAAAAACTGTTTTTT. It codes for CSVAGGSANEKLFF.

This chain joins TRBV18 and TRBJ1-2; D is uncertain. CDR1 and CDR2 from the germline V gene are KGHSH and LQKENI. The CDR3 loop spans 12 amino acids. V was shortened by 1 base and J by 8 bases, with 8 bases between the two germline ends. CDR3: CASSPQGQGYTF. The CDR3 coding sequence is TGTGCCAGCTCACCACAGGGCCAGGGCTACACCTTC.

CDR3 nucleotides: TGCGCCAGCAGCTTGGTGAGCGGGAGTTCTGGCGAGCAGTTCTTC. It specifies CASSLVSGSSGEQFF. The genes are TRBV5-1 and TRBJ2-1; 8 positions agree with TRBD2. V was pared by 0 bases and J by 10 bases, with 9 bases of the junction left unmatched. The CDR3 spans 15 residues. Germline CDR1 and CDR2: SGHRS and YFSETQ.

V is TRBV18 and J is TRBJ2-1; TRBD2 matches at 8 bases. From germline, CDR1 is KGHSH and CDR2 LQKENI. With 3 bases clipped from V and 2 bases from J, the junction kept 6 bases outside the gene matches. The length of the CDR3 is 16 residues. The CDR3 bases are TGTGCCAGCTCACCCGCCGGGACTAGACCCTACAATGAGCAGTTCTTC. As protein: CASSPAGTRPYNEQFF.

The chain links TRBV5-1 to TRBJ2-7; 11 bases are shared with TRBD2. Unmatched junction bases numbered 6, after V lost 0 bases and J lost 4 bases. CDR3 length: 16 residues. In germline, CDR1 is SGHRS, CDR2 YFSETQ. DNA of the CDR3: TGCGCCAGCAGCTTGGGTTCCGGGACTAGCGGTTACGAGCAGTACTTC. This translates into CASSLGSGTSGYEQYF.

The chain links TRBV7-2 to TRBJ1-2; D gene uncertain. The V end lost 5 bases, the J end lost 6 bases, and 19 bases lay between the germline ends. Germline assignment: CDR1 SGHTA and CDR2 FQGNSA. The CDR3 totals 15 residues. In DNA form, the CDR3 reads TGTGCCAGCAGCCGCACAGCCGGCGGTGGTGATGGCTACACCTTC. Encoded protein: CASSRTAGGGDGYTF.

The chain has TRBV5-6 and TRBJ1-2; 8 bases match TRBD1. CDR1 and CDR2 from the germline V gene are SGHDT and YYEEEE. The J segment lost 3 bases and the V segment lost 4 bases, leaving 2 bases of the junction unmatched. The CDR3 length is 13 residues. The CDR3 is CASSRTGHYGYTF. The CDR3 DNA reads TGTGCCAGCAGCCGGACAGGGCACTATGGCTACACCTTC.

The chain has TRBV28 and TRBJ1-1, with D perhaps matching TRBD1 (5 bases). Trimming took 5 bases from V and 1 from J, leaving 14 bases between them. Germline CDR1 and CDR2: MDHEN and SYDVKM. The CDR3 runs 15 residues. CDR3 bases: TGTGCCAGCAGTCCAGCATGGGACGGGAACACTGAAGCTTTCTTT. It codes for CASSPAWDGNTEAFF.

The CDR3 coding sequence is TGTGCCAGCAGCTTTGGAGGCAATCAGCCCCAGCATTTT. Translating it yields CASSFGGNQPQHF. The chain combines TRBV11-2 with TRBJ1-5; D gene uncertain. The V end lost 3 bases, the J end lost 2 bases, and 5 bases lay between the germline ends. The CDR3 spans 13 residues. Looked up from germline, CDR1 is SGHAT and CDR2 is FQNNGV.

The rearrangement links TRBV10-3 to TRBJ1-1; 9 bases are shared with TRBD1. J was trimmed by 2 bases and V by 5 bases; bases with no gene match: 3. The CDR3 loop spans 14 amino acids. Germline V lookup: CDR1 ENHRY, CDR2 SYGVKD. CDR3 region: CAISPGQGNTEAFF. The CDR3 DNA reads TGTGCCATCAGTCCGGGACAGGGTAACACTGAAGCTTTCTTT.

V and J are TRBV5-1 and TRBJ2-1; D is unresolved. The CDR3 runs 17 residues. The V gene's germline CDR1 is SGHRS and CDR2 YFSETQ. V lost 1 base and J 4 bases, leaving 18 bases between the germline ends. The CDR3 DNA reads as TGCGCCAGCAGCTTGAGCCTCAGCGAGGTGGTTTACAATGAGCAGTTCTTC. Encoded protein: CASSLSLSEVVYNEQFF.

The rearrangement links TRBV7-8 to TRBJ1-2; D is unresolved. V was trimmed by 1 base and J by 1 base, leaving 7 bases between them. CDR3 length: 14 residues. Germline V gene data show CDR1 as SGHVS and CDR2 as FQNEAQ. The CDR3, as DNA: TGTGCCAGCAGCTTAGAGGGTCTTAACTATGGCTACACCTTC. It encodes CASSLEGLNYGYTF.

The DNA of the CDR3 is TGCAGCAAAATGTGGGACAGTGGCTTCTACGAGCAGTACTTC. Encoded protein: CSKMWDSGFYEQYF. V and J are TRBV29-1 and TRBJ2-7; 7 bases match TRBD1. The V and J ends lost 8 bases and 3 bases, in that order; junction bases with no gene match: 13. The CDR3 is 14 residues long. CDR1 is SQVTM, CDR2 ANQGSEA, per germline.

V gene TRBV4-1 combines with J gene TRBJ2-6; perhaps TRBD1 as D (6 bases). This CDR3 is built from 19 residues. From germline, CDR1 is MGHRA and CDR2 YSYEKL. V dropped 4 bases and J dropped 0 bases, with 19 bases sitting between them. CDR3 DNA: TGCGCCAGCAGCCGGAGAGTAGGGGACAAGAACTCTGGGGCCAACGTCCTGACTTTC. Encoded protein: CASSRRVGDKNSGANVLTF.

The chain has TRBV7-9 and TRBJ2-7; D unresolved. Germline CDR1 reads SEHNR; CDR2 reads FQNEAQ (reference sequence). This CDR3 has 12 residues. The V end lost 5 bases, the J end lost 6 bases, and 11 bases lay between the germline ends. The chain's CDR3 is CASSLGLGEQYF. In DNA form, the CDR3 reads TGTGCCAGCAGCCTAGGGCTCGGCGAGCAGTACTTC.

This clone has only a few counts. The rearrangement joins TRBV5-1 to TRBJ1-1; D remains ambiguous. V dropped 6 bases and J dropped 2 bases, with 8 bases sitting between them. CDR3 length: 12 residues. Germline CDR1 is SGHRS and CDR2 is YFSETQ. The CDR3 protein is CASKSANTEAFF. CDR3 DNA: TGCGCCAGCAAGTCGGCCAACACTGAAGCTTTCTTT. Variable domain in full (rest from reference TRBV5-1 and TRBJ1-1): KAGVTQTPRYLIKTRGQQVTLSCSPISGHRSVSWYQQTPGQGLQFLFEYFSETQRNKGNFPGRFSGRQFSNSRSEMNVSTLELGDSALYLCASKSANTEAFFGQGTRLTVV.

This clone was seen ten or more times. V and J are TRBV18 and TRBJ2-3, with 9 bases aligning to TRBD1. This CDR3 is built from 17 residues. Germline CDR1 KGHSH, CDR2 LQKENI. Germline trimming cut 5 bases from V and 8 bases from J; bases unmatched to any gene: 17. This CDR3 is CASSKNAPGQGTVTQYF. DNA for the CDR3: TGTGCCAGCTCAAAAAACGCCCCGGGACAGGGCACTGTTACGCAGTATTTT.